Listed below are T cell receptor beta chains from one sample, sequenced in a study of T cells after yellow fever vaccination. TCRdb passed the 5' RACE reads through MiXCR, listing each CDR3 protein once. The table records approximately 300,000 distinct CDR3 sequences, 6.8% of them present only once. The input for sequencing was PBMCs, taken about 49 days after the first yellow fever vaccination. These receptors originate from a man younger than 35 who received the YFV17D yellow fever vaccine. Each CDR3 is given with its conserved first and last residue. The order of the fields is V gene, D gene, clone size, J gene, CDR3 DNA, CDR3 protein. The D gene is left open where the match is weak. Not every row has a clone size; where given, it reads once, few, many or a size class.

TRBV12-3/TRBV12-4	NA	many	TRBJ1-4	TGTGCCAGCAGTTTAGAGGGCAGTACCCAAAAACTGTTTTTT	CASSLEGSTQKLFF
TRBV20-1	NA	few	TRBJ1-1	TGCAGTGCTGGACTCCACGGCAGGGCTGAAGCTTTCTTT	CSAGLHGRAEAFF
TRBV4-3	NA	once	TRBJ2-5	TGCGCCAGCAGCCTCTCCCGTACGGAGACCCAGTACTTC	CASSLSRTETQYF
TRBV7-2	TRBD1	NA	TRBJ1-6	TGTGCCAGCAGCTTGACAGGGAGTGATTCACCCCTCCACTTT	CASSLTGSDSPLHF
TRBV5-5	NA	few	TRBJ2-2	TGTGCCACCCCGGGACATCGGTCGGCCGGGGAGCTGTTTTTT	CATPGHRSAGELFF
TRBV11-2	NA	few	TRBJ2-1	TGTGCCAGCAGCCCCTATCCCGGGGGGCCGGGCGATGAGCAGTTCTTC	CASSPYPGGPGDEQFF
TRBV7-8	TRBD1	few	TRBJ2-1	TGTGCCAGCAGTCGGTTAGGGGGCCCGGACAATGAGCAGTTCTTC	CASSRLGGPDNEQFF
TRBV7-2	TRBD1	NA	TRBJ1-2	TGTGCCAGCAGCACCCGGACAGGGAATCTCTATGGCTACACCTTC	CASSTRTGNLYGYTF
TRBV20-1	NA	NA	TRBJ2-7	TGCAGTGCTAGAGATACCAGGGATAACGAGCAGTACTTC	CSARDTRDNEQYF
TRBV29-1	NA	NA	TRBJ2-5	TGCAGCGTGTCGGGCTCCCAAGAGACCCAGTACTTC	CSVSGSQETQYF
TRBV11-1	NA	few	TRBJ2-1	TGTGCCAGCAGCAGGGGGCTAGTGAGCGGGGTGAGCTCCTACAATGAGCAGTTCTTC	CASSRGLVSGVSSYNEQFF
TRBV5-1	TRBD2	NA	TRBJ2-1	TGCGCCAGCAGCCACCGCGGCCCGGGGGGGACTAATGAGCAGTTCTTC	CASSHRGPGGTNEQFF
TRBV19	NA	few	TRBJ1-4	TGTGCCAGTAGTGGTGGAGCAACTAATGAAAAACTGTTTTTT	CASSGGATNEKLFF
TRBV6-5	NA	many	TRBJ1-6	TGTGCCAGCAACAACAATCCGGGACTGAATAATTCACCCCTCCACTTT	CASNNNPGLNNSPLHF
TRBV12-3/TRBV12-4	TRBD1	few	TRBJ1-1	TGTGCCAGCAGTTTGGGACAGGGGGAACCCACTGAAGCTTTCTTT	CASSLGQGEPTEAFF
TRBV7-9	TRBD1	NA	TRBJ2-4	TGTGCCAGCAGCAGACAGGGGGCGAAAGCCAAAAACATTCAGTACTTC	CASSRQGAKAKNIQYF
TRBV4-3	NA	few	TRBJ1-6	TGCGCCAGCAGCCCCAGGGAAGGAGATAATTCACCCCTCCACTTT	CASSPREGDNSPLHF
TRBV20-1	NA	NA	TRBJ1-5	TGCTGTGCTAGTTATCAGCTAGTTAGCAATCAGCCCCAGCATTTT	CCASYQLVSNQPQHF
TRBV12-3/TRBV12-4	TRBD2	many	TRBJ2-1	TGTGCCAGCAGTTTAAGCGGGGGGCATCACAATGAGCAGTTCTTC	CASSLSGGHHNEQFF
TRBV18	NA	NA	TRBJ2-5	TGTGCCAGCTCACCACCGACGGGGTACCAAGAGACCCAGTACTTC	CASSPPTGYQETQYF
TRBV4-2	TRBD2	NA	TRBJ2-3	TGTGCCAGCAGCCAAGGCGGGGGGGCACATACGCAGTATTTT	CASSQGGGAHTQYF
TRBV20-1	TRBD2	NA	TRBJ2-3	TGCAGTGCTGAACCGCTAGCGGGGGCCACAGATACGCAGTATTTT	CSAEPLAGATDTQYF
TRBV5-1	NA	NA	TRBJ2-1	TGCGCCAGCAGCTTGGTAGGGGACCCCTACAATGAGCAGTTCTTC	CASSLVGDPYNEQFF
TRBV29-1	TRBD2	many	TRBJ2-3	TGCAGCGTTGACAGGTGGGGTAGCGGGGGGAGGAATACGCAGTATTTT	CSVDRWGSGGRNTQYF
TRBV27	TRBD1	NA	TRBJ1-1	TGTGCCAGCAGTTACAAAAGGACAGGGGGCAACACTGAAGCTTTCTTT	CASSYKRTGGNTEAFF
TRBV5-6	NA	few	TRBJ2-1	TGTGCCAGTATTCAGGGGTCCTACAATGAGCAGTTCTTC	CASIQGSYNEQFF
TRBV19	TRBD2	few	TRBJ2-5	TGTGCCAGTAGTATAGAGCGGGGGGGGACCCAGTACTTC	CASSIERGGTQYF